This T cell receptor (beta chain) was identified during a study of T cell responses to AZD1222 COVID-19 vaccine. Study-level points and caveats: The number of AZD1222 recipients seropositive at baseline was only five to seven. Targets within unmutated variant regions were reportedly found for nearly half of spike-specific TCRs.

TCRdb's table, derived via immunoSEQ multiplex PCR, lists solely in-frame clones and lacks some. Among approximately 140,000 clones, 75% to 95% were seen once, and the ten largest hold around 2.9%. With 4 bases clipped from V and 5 bases from J, the junction kept 3 bases outside the gene matches. This CDR3 contains 14 residues. Germline CDR1 is MGHRA and CDR2 is YSYEKL. Note on this clone: What it recognizes is unknown.

The receptor was isolated from an adult who received the AZD1222 COVID-19 vaccine. This chain links TRBV4-1 with TRBJ2-7; 12 positions match TRBD2. The material was peripheral blood, obtained 28 days after the second AZD1222 dose. The CDR3 protein is CASSLTSGSHEQYF. The CDR3 DNA follows: TGCGCCAGCAGCCTGACTAGCGGGAGCCACGAGCAGTACTTC.